This T cell receptor (beta chain) was captured in a study of beta chain features in type 1 diabetes. Germline lookup yields CDR1 MDHEN and CDR2 SYDVKM. The junction had 6 bases not matched to a gene; V was cut back by 6 bases and J by 2 bases. The CDR3 extends over 14 amino acids. This clone was counted only a few times. What it binds is unknown. Overall study findings and caveats: Cells carrying high TCR expression could end up over-represented when cDNA is sequenced. Shortening of TCRB CDR3s, moderate but significant, appeared in all four CD4+ subsets of Type 1 diabetes patients. In patients and controls equally, PCR might favor templates that are shorter. TCRB repertoires of naive, central memory and Treg cells appeared more similar among patients than among healthy donors.

TCRB transcripts that were expressed got sequenced, as all of the isolated RNA had been reverse transcribed. The data were produced by immunoSEQ multiplex PCR, yet TCRdb's version contains in-frame clones alone and is incomplete. The sample has about 170,000 clones; less than 9.5% are singletons. The sequenced sample was central memory CD4+ T cells from blood. The chain joins TRBV28 to TRBJ1-1; 7 bases match TRBD1. The sequence came from a woman in her thirties or forties with type 1 diabetes. The CDR3 spells CASSPGGTNTEAFF. The CDR3 DNA is TGTGCCAGCAGCCCAGGGGGGACTAACACTGAAGCTTTCTTT.